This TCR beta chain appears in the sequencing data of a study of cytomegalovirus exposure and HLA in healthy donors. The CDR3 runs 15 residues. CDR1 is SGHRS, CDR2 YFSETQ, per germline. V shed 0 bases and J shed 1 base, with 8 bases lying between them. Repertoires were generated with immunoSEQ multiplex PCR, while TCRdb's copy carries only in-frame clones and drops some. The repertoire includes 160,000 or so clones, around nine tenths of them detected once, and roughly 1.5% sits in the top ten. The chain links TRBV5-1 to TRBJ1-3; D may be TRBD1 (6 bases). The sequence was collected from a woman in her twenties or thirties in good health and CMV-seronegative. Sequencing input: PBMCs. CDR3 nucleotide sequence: TGCGCCAGCAGCTTGGAGGGGGATTCTGGAAACACCATATATTTT. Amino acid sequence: CASSLEGDSGNTIYF.